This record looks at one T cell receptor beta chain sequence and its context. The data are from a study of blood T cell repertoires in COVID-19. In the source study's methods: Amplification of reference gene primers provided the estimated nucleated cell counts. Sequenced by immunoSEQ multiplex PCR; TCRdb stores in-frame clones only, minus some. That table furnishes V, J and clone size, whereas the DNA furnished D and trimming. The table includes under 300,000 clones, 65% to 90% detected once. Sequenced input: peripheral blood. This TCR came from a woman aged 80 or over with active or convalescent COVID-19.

The CDR3 DNA follows: TGTGCCACCCGCGCCGAGGCGCCTAACTATAATTCACCCCTCCACTTT. Amino acids: CATRAEAPNYNSPLHF. The chain has TRBV21-1 and TRBJ1-6. TRBV21-1 has pseudogene status. This CDR3 contains 16 residues.